The clone carrying this T cell receptor (beta chain) occurred a few times. The record originates from a study of TIL therapy for anti-PD-1-resistant metastatic lung cancer. Whole-study context: Patients then received nivolumab; progressors got lymphodepletion, TIL and IL-2.

Described time point: pre-treatment sample, taken before nivolumab and TIL therapy. The immunoSEQ assay was v3. Method: immunoSEQ multiplex PCR; TCRdb's copy keeps in-frame clones and lacks some. The sample consists of about 49,000 clones, 79% of them appearing once. The sample in question was blood, obtained at baseline. The receptor's source is an older man with non-small cell lung cancer.

This CDR3 reads CASSPTSALAYEQFF. The CDR3 DNA follows: TGCGCCAGCAGCCCGACTAGCGCTCTGGCCTATGAGCAGTTCTTC. This rearrangement joins TRBV5-1 to TRBJ2-1; TRBD2 agrees at 8 bases. The CDR3 runs 15 residues. V shed 4 bases and J 8 bases; nucleotides not matched to a gene: 11. In germline, CDR1 is SGHRS, CDR2 YFSETQ.